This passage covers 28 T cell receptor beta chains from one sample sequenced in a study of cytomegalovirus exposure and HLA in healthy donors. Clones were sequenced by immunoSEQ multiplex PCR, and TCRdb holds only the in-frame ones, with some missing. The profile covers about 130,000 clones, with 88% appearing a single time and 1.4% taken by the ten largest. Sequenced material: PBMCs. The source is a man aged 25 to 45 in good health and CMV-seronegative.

CDR3 sequence reads: CASSLGLARYEQYF. CDR3 bases: TGTGCCAGCAGCTTGGGACTAGCAAGATACGAGCAGTACTTC. The rearrangement joins TRBV5-6 to TRBJ2-7, with 7 bases identical to TRBD2. CDR1 and CDR2 (germline): SGHDT, YYEEEE. This CDR3 is 14 amino acids long. V trimming: 0 bases; J trimming: 4 bases; junction bases outside the gene matches: 4.

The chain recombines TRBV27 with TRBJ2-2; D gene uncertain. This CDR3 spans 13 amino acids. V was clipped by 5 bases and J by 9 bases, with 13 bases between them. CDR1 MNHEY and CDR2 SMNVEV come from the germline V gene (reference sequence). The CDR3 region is CASSISPFWELFF. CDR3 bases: TGTGCCAGCAGTATAAGCCCCTTCTGGGAGCTGTTTTTT.

CDR3 region: CASSLAGFDGYTF. In DNA, the CDR3 is TGCGCCAGCAGCTTGGCAGGGTTTGATGGCTACACCTTC. This chain connects TRBV5-1 to TRBJ1-2; tentative D call: TRBD1 (5 bases). The CDR3 length is 13 residues. The germline V gene has CDR1 SGHRS and CDR2 YFSETQ. Trimming left V 0 bases short and J 6 bases short, with 9 bases between.

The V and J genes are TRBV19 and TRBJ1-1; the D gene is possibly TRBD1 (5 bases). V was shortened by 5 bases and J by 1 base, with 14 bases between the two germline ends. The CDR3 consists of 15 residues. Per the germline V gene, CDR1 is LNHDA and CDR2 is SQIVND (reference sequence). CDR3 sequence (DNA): TGTGCCAGTAGTCCCAGACAGATGACGAACACTGAAGCTTTCTTT. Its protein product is CASSPRQMTNTEAFF.

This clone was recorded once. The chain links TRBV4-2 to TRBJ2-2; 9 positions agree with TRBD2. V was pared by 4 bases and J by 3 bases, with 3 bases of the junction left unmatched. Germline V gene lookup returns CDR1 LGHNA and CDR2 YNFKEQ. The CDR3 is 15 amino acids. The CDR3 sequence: CASSRGRVDTGELFF. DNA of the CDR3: TGTGCCAGCAGCCGCGGGAGGGTGGACACCGGGGAGCTGTTTTTT.

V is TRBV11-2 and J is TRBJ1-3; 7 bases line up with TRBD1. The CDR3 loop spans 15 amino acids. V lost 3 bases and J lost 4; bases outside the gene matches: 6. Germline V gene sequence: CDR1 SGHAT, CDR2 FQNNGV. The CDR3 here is CASSLRAGGGNTIYF. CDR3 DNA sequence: TGTGCCAGCAGCTTGCGGGCAGGGGGGGGAAACACCATATATTTT.

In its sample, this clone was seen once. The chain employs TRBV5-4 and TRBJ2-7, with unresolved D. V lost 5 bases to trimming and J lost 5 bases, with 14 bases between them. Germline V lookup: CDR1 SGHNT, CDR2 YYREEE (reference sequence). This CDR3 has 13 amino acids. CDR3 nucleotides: TGTGCCAGCAGTCCTGAAACCATAGACGAGCAGTACTTC. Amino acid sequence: CASSPETIDEQYF.

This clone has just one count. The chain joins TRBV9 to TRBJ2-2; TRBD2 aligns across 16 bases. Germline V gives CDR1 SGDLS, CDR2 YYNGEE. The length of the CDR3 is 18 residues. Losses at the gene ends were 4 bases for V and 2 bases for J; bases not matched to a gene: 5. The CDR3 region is CASSLGTSGRANTGELFF. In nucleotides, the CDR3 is TGTGCCAGCAGCCTCGGGACTAGCGGGAGGGCCAACACCGGGGAGCTGTTTTTT.

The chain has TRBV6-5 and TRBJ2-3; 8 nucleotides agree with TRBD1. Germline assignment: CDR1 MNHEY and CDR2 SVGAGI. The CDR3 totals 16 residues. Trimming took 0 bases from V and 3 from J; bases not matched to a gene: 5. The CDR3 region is CASSYSDRVRTDTQYF. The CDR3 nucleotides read TGTGCCAGCAGTTACTCGGACAGGGTGAGAACAGATACGCAGTATTTT.

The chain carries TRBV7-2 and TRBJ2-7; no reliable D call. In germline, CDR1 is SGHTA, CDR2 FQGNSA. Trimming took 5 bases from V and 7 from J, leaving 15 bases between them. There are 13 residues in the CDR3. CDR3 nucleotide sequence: TGTGCCAGCAGCCCCCCACCCCCTCGGGAGCAGTACTTC. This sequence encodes CASSPPPPREQYF.

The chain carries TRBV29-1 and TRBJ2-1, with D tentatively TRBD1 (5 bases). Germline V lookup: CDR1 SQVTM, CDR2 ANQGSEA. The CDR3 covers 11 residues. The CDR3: CNVPTDNEQFF. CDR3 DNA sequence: TGCAACGTCCCGACAGACAATGAGCAGTTCTTC.

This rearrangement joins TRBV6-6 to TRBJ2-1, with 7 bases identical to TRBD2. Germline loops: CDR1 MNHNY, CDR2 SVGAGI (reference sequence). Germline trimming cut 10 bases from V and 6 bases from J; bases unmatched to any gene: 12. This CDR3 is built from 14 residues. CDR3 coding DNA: TGTGCCACTACAGAGATTGGGAGGGCCAATGAGCAGTTCTTC. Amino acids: CATTEIGRANEQFF.

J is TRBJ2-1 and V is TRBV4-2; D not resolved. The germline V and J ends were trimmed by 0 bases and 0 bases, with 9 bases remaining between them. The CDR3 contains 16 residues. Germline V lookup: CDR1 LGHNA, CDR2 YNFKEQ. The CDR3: CASSQEVDSSYNEQFF. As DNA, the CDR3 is TGTGCCAGCAGCCAAGAAGTCGATAGCTCCTACAATGAGCAGTTCTTC.

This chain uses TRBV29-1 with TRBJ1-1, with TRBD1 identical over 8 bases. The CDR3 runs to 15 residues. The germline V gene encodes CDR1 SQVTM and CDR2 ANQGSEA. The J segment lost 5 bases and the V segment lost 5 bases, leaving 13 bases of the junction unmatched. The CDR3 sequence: CSVTTGSQGATEAFF. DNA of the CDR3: TGCAGCGTTACCACCGGGTCTCAGGGGGCTACTGAAGCTTTCTTT. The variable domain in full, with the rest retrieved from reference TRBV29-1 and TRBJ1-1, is SAVISQKPSRDICQRGTSLTIQCQVDSQVTMMFWYRQQPGQSLTLIATANQGSEATYESGFVIDKFPISRPNLTFSTLTVSNMSPEDSSIYLCSVTTGSQGATEAFFGQGTRLTVV.

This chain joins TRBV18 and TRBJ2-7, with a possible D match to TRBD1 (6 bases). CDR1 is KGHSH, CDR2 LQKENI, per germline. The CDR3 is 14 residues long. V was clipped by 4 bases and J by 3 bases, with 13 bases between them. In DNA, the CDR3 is TGTGCCAGCTCACTACAGGGAGCAGGCTACGAGCAGTACTTC. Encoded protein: CASSLQGAGYEQYF.

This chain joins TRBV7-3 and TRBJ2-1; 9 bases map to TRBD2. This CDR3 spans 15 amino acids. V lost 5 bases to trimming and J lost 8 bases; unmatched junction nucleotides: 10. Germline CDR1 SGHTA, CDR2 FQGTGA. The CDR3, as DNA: TGTGCCAGCAGCCCCATAGCGGGAGACATCGATGAGCAGTTCTTC. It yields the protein CASSPIAGDIDEQFF. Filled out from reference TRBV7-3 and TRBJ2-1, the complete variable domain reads GAGVSQTPSNKVTEKGKYVELRCDPISGHTALYWYRQSLGQGPEFLIYFQGTGAADDSGLPNDRFFAVRPEGSVSTLKIQRTERGDSAVYLCASSPIAGDIDEQFFGPGTRLTVL.

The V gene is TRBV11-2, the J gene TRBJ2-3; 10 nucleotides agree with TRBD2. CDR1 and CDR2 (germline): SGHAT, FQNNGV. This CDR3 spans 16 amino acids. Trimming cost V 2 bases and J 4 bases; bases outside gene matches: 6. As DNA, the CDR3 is TGTGCCAGCAGCTTATCAGCGGGAGGGCGCCCAGATACGCAGTATTTT. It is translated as CASSLSAGGRPDTQYF.

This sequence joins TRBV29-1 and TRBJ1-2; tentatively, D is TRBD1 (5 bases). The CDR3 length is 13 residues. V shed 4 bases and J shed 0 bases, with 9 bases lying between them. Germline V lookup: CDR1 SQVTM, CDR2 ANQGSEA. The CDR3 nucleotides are TGCAGCGTTGCCCCAGGGACTAACTATGGCTACACCTTC. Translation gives CSVAPGTNYGYTF.

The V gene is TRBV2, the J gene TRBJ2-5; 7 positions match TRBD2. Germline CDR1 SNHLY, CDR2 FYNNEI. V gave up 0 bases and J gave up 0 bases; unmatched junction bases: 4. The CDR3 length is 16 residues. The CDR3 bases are TGTGCCAGCAGTGAAGCCGGTCTAGCGGACCAAGAGACCCAGTACTTC. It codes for CASSEAGLADQETQYF. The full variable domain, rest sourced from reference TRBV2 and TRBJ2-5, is EPEVTQTPSHQVTQMGQEVILRCVPISNHLYFYWYRQILGQKVEFLVSFYNNEISEKSEIFDDQFSVERPDGSNFTLKIRSTKLEDSAMYFCASSEAGLADQETQYFGPGTRLLVL.

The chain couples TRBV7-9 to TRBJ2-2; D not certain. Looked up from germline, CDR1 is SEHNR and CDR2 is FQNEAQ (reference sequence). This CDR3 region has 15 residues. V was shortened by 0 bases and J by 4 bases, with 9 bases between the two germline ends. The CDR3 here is CASSLARAATGELFF. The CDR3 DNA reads TGTGCCAGCAGCTTAGCGCGCGCGGCCACCGGGGAGCTGTTTTTT.

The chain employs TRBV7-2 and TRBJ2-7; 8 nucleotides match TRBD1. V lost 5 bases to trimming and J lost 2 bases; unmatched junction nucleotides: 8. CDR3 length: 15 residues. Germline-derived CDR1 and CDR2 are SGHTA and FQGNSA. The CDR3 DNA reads TGTGCCAGCAGCATCGGACAGGGACTTACCTACGAGCAGTACTTC. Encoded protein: CASSIGQGLTYEQYF.

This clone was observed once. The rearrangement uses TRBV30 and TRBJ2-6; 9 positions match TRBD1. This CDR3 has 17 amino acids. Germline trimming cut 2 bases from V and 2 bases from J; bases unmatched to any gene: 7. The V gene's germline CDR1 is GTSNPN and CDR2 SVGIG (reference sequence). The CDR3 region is CAWSPTGGVPGANVLTF. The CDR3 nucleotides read TGTGCCTGGAGTCCGACAGGGGGAGTTCCTGGGGCCAACGTCCTGACTTTC.

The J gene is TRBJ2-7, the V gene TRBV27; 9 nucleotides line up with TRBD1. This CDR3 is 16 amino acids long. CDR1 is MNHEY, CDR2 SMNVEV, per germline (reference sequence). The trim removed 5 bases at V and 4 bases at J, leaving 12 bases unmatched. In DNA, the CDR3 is TGTGCCAGCAGTCCGCCCATCCGGGACAGGGTATACGAGCAGTACTTC. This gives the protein CASSPPIRDRVYEQYF.

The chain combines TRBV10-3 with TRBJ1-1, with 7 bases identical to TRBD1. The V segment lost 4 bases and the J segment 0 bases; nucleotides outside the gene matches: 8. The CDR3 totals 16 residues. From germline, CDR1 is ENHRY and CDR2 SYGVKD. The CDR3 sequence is CAISVRQGGMNTEAFF. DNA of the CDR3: TGTGCCATCAGTGTCCGACAGGGAGGAATGAACACTGAAGCTTTCTTT.

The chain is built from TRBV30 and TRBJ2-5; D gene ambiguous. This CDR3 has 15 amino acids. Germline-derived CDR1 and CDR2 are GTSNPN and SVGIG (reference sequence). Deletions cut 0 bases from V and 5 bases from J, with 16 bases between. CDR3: CAWSVVRTPIETQYF. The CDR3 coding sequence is TGTGCCTGGAGTGTAGTCAGAACGCCGATTGAGACCCAGTACTTC.

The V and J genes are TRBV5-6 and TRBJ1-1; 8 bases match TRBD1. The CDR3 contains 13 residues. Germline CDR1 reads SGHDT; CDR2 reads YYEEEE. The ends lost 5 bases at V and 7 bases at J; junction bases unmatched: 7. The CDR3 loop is CASSLLGTGEAFF. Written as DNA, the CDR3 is TGTGCCAGCAGTCTGCTTGGGACAGGTGAAGCTTTCTTT.

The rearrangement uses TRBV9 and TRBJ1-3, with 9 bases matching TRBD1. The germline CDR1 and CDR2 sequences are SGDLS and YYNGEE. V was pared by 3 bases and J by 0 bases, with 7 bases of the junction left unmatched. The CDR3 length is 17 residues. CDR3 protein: CASSERTGGASGNTIYF. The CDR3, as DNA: TGTGCCAGCAGCGAACGAACAGGGGGCGCCTCTGGAAACACCATATATTTT.

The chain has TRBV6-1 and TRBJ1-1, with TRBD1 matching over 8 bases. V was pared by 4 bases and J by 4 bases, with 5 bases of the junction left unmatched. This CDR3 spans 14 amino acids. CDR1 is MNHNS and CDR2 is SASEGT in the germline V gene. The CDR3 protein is CASSVGQGATEAFF. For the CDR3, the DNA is TGTGCCAGCAGTGTAGGGCAGGGGGCCACTGAAGCTTTCTTT.